These 23 T cell receptor beta chains were sequenced from one sample in a study of blood T cell repertoires in COVID-19. Here immunoSEQ multiplex PCR was the method, and the copy in TCRdb shows in-frame clones only, minus some. The sample yields a few hundred thousand clones, nearly 90% seen once. Source material: PBMCs or T cells enriched from blood (not recorded which). The source is a woman in her twenties or thirties who had recovered from COVID-19.

The V and J genes are TRBV5-6 and TRBJ2-5; 7 bases are shared with TRBD1. The CDR3 totals 14 residues. Germline CDR1 SGHDT, CDR2 YYEEEE. The trim removed 4 bases at V and 3 bases at J, leaving 6 bases unmatched. The DNA of the CDR3 is TGTGCCAGCAGCGGGGACAGCAGGAAAGAGACCCAGTACTTC. Amino acid sequence: CASSGDSRKETQYF. Variable domain in full (rest from reference TRBV5-6 and TRBJ2-5): DAGVTQSPTHLIKTRGQQVTLRCSPKSGHDTVSWYQQALGQGPQFIFQYYEEEERQRGNFPDRFSGHQFPNYSSELNVNALLLGDSALYLCASSGDSRKETQYFGPGTRLLVL.

The CDR3 DNA is TGTGCCAGCAGTGAAGCCCACCGGGGGGACACTGAAGCTTTCTTT. Its translation: CASSEAHRGDTEAFF. This chain connects TRBV25-1 to TRBJ1-1, with a tentative D call TRBD1 (5 bases). V was clipped by 2 bases and J by 3 bases, with 13 bases between them. Germline loops: CDR1 MGHDK, CDR2 SYGVNS. This CDR3 is 15 amino acids long. The whole variable domain, remainder taken from reference TRBV25-1 and TRBJ1-1, is EADIYQTPRYLVIGTGKKITLECSQTMGHDKMYWYQQDPGMELHLIHYSYGVNSTEKGDLSSESTVSRIRTEHFPLTLESARPSHTSQYLCASSEAHRGDTEAFFGQGTRLTVV.

The count of this clone is one. J is TRBJ1-1 and V is TRBV5-1, with D possibly matching TRBD1 (6 bases). Germline V lookup: CDR1 SGHRS, CDR2 YFSETQ. The ends were cut back, 4 bases at V and 8 bases at J, with 21 bases in the middle. This CDR3 region has 15 residues. CDR3 in amino acids: CASSPEAHRVGEAFF. CDR3 sequence (DNA): TGCGCCAGCAGCCCGGAAGCTCACAGGGTCGGCGAAGCTTTCTTT. The whole variable domain, remainder taken from reference TRBV5-1 and TRBJ1-1, is KAGVTQTPRYLIKTRGQQVTLSCSPISGHRSVSWYQQTPGQGLQFLFEYFSETQRNKGNFPGRFSGRQFSNSRSEMNVSTLELGDSALYLCASSPEAHRVGEAFFGQGTRLTVV.

This clone has more than one count but fewer than ten. Other DNA sequences in this specimen translate into the identical CDR3. This chain links TRBV11-2 with TRBJ1-2; 8 positions match TRBD1. The germline V gene encodes CDR1 SGHAT and CDR2 FQNNGV. V shed 3 bases and J 6 bases; nucleotides not matched to a gene: 3. The CDR3 is 13 residues long. CDR3 DNA sequence: TGTGCCAGCAGCTTGGGGACAGGAGATGGCTACACCTTC. It encodes CASSLGTGDGYTF.

V and J are TRBV7-8 and TRBJ1-1, with 7 bases identical to TRBD1. Germline assignment: CDR1 SGHVS and CDR2 FQNEAQ. Losses at the gene ends were 5 bases for V and 3 bases for J; bases not matched to a gene: 12. The CDR3 runs 16 residues. CDR3 residues: CASSRALGRGDTEAFF. Written as DNA, the CDR3 is TGTGCCAGCAGCCGGGCCCTGGGCAGGGGGGACACTGAAGCTTTCTTT.

This clone was seen only once. The rearrangement uses TRBV18 and TRBJ1-4; 12 bases agree with TRBD1. The CDR3 runs to 19 residues. V was clipped by 2 bases and J by 1 base; unmatched bases: 8. The germline V gene has CDR1 KGHSH and CDR2 LQKENI. CDR3 protein: CASSPTGTGGIITNEKLFF. DNA of the CDR3: TGTGCCAGCTCACCAACCGGGACAGGGGGCATCATAACTAATGAAAAACTGTTTTTT. Looking up the rest from reference TRBV18 and TRBJ1-4 gives the full variable domain: NAGVMQNPRHLVRRRGQEARLRCSPMKGHSHVYWYRQLPEEGLKFMVYLQKENIIDESGMPKERFSAEFPKEGPSILRIQQVVRGDSAAYFCASSPTGTGGIITNEKLFFGSGTQLSVL.

J is TRBJ1-2 and V is TRBV2; D is possibly TRBD1 (6 bases). V lost 6 bases and J lost 2, with 10 bases in between. CDR3 length: 13 amino acids. The germline gives CDR1 SNHLY, CDR2 FYNNEI. The CDR3 here is CASRGQQNYGYTF. The CDR3 DNA reads as TGTGCCAGCAGAGGACAGCAAAACTATGGCTACACCTTC.

The CDR3 region has the DNA TGCGCCAGCAGTCAATCCCAGGAGGGGCAGTACTTC. It encodes CASSQSQEGQYF. The chain couples TRBV23-1 to TRBJ2-7; possible D gene TRBD2, 6 bases. TRBV23-1 is placed among ORFs of uncertain function. Between the trimmed V and J ends, which lost 0 bases and 9 bases, there was a span of 9 bases. This CDR3 has 12 residues.

The chain couples TRBV5-1 to TRBJ2-1; 9 nucleotides match TRBD1. The CDR3 extends over 15 amino acids. After removal of 4 bases from V and 6 bases from J, the junction contained 8 bases not matched to a gene. Germline CDR1 is SGHRS and CDR2 is YFSETQ. The CDR3 loop reads CASSRGTGLGNEQFF. DNA for the CDR3: TGCGCCAGCAGCCGAGGGACAGGGCTGGGCAATGAGCAGTTCTTC.

The V call is TRBV9, the J call TRBJ1-3; 9 nucleotides align to TRBD1. There are 15 residues in the CDR3. Germline CDR1 is SGDLS and CDR2 is YYNGEE. The junction had 15 bases not matched to a gene; V was cut back by 9 bases and J by 8 bases. For the CDR3, the DNA is TGTGCCACCGGGTATGGCGGGGACAGGGTCTACACCATATATTTT. It is translated as CATGYGGDRVYTIYF.

The J gene is TRBJ1-2, the V gene TRBV11-2; no reliable D call. This CDR3 is built from 13 residues. V dropped 3 bases and J dropped 6 bases, with 11 bases sitting between them. The germline CDR1 and CDR2 sequences are SGHAT and FQNNGV. The CDR3 sequence is CASSFIGRDGYTF. Written as DNA, the CDR3 is TGTGCCAGCAGCTTTATTGGGCGGGATGGCTACACCTTC.

V usage is TRBV9 and J usage is TRBJ2-1, with a possible D match to TRBD1 (6 bases). Per the germline V gene, CDR1 is SGDLS and CDR2 is YYNGEE. CDR3 length: 15 amino acids. Trimming took off 3 bases at V and 4 bases at J, with 14 bases between the two ends. The CDR3 DNA sequence: TGTGCCAGCAGCGGGCCCGAGGGGGATTACAATGAGCAGTTCTTC. It yields the protein CASSGPEGDYNEQFF.

The CDR3 nucleotides are TGCAGCGCCACTTCGACAGGCTCTGGAAACACCATATATTTT. Translation gives CSATSTGSGNTIYF. The V and J genes are TRBV29-1 and TRBJ1-3; D may be TRBD1 (6 bases). The germline V gene has CDR1 SQVTM and CDR2 ANQGSEA. The germline V and J ends were trimmed by 7 bases and 0 bases, with 13 bases remaining between them. The CDR3 runs 14 residues.

The chain couples TRBV21-1 to TRBJ2-4; the table's D call, TRBD2, has no DNA check behind it. TRBV21-1 is given as a pseudogene. The CDR3 contains 18 residues. For the CDR3, the DNA is TGTGCCAGCAGCCCAAGCGGGTATAGGGTGGTGACCAAAAACATTCAGTACTTC. It translates to CASSPSGYRVVTKNIQYF.

This chain connects TRBV7-3 to TRBJ2-1, with 8 bases lining up with TRBD1. Germline CDR1 is SGHTA and CDR2 is FQGTGA. This CDR3 region has 14 residues. The trim removed 6 bases at V and 4 bases at J, leaving 5 bases unmatched. In DNA, the CDR3 is TGTGCCAGCAGTCGACAGGGGCCGTACAATGAGCAGTTCTTC. Translating it yields CASSRQGPYNEQFF.

This clone has a handful of counts. The genes are TRBV28 and TRBJ1-6; D is unresolved. Germline CDR1 and CDR2: MDHEN and SYDVKM. The CDR3 length is 14 residues. The V and J ends lost 6 bases and 5 bases respectively, with 11 bases between them. CDR3 sequence: CASSPFTDNSPLHF. The DNA for the CDR3 is TGTGCCAGCAGCCCCTTTACAGATAATTCACCCCTCCACTTT.

The chain employs TRBV11-3 and TRBJ1-4; 11 positions match TRBD1. The CDR3 is 17 amino acids. Looked up from germline, CDR1 is SGHNT and CDR2 is YENEEA. The trim removed 1 base at V and 0 bases at J, leaving 1 base unmatched. CDR3 protein: CASSLAGQGATNEKLFF. DNA of the CDR3: TGTGCCAGCAGCTTAGCGGGACAGGGGGCAACTAATGAAAAACTGTTTTTT.

This clone was found once. V is TRBV7-2 and J is TRBJ2-7; 8 bases map to TRBD1. The CDR3 runs to 15 residues. CDR1 and CDR2 (germline): SGHTA, FQGNSA. Trimming cost V 4 bases and J 3 bases; bases outside gene matches: 8. The CDR3 DNA follows: TGTGCCAGCAGCTGGGGGGCAGGGGGCGGCTACGAGCAGTACTTC. Its protein product is CASSWGAGGGYEQYF.

This clone was seen once. The V call is TRBV19, the J call TRBJ2-1; D is unclear. Trimming pared 8 bases from V and 4 bases from J, leaving 9 bases between. CDR1 and CDR2 from the germline V gene are LNHDA and SQIVND (reference sequence). The CDR3 sequence is 12 residues long. CDR3 region: CASSWAYNEQFF. In nucleotides, the CDR3 is TGTGCCAGTTCCTGGGCATACAATGAGCAGTTCTTC.

The chain recombines TRBV19 with TRBJ2-7; the D is unclear. The ends were cut back, 5 bases at V and 7 bases at J, with 15 bases in the middle. Germline CDR1 LNHDA, CDR2 SQIVND (reference sequence). The CDR3 has 13 residues. The CDR3 DNA is TGTGCCAGTAGTTTCCAAGTTGAGAGGGAGCAGTACTTC. As protein: CASSFQVEREQYF. Variable domain in full (rest from reference TRBV19 and TRBJ2-7): DGGITQSPKYLFRKEGQNVTLSCEQNLNHDAMYWYRQDPGQGLRLIYYSQIVNDFQKGDIAEGYSVSREKKESFPLTVTSAQKNPTAFYLCASSFQVEREQYFGPGTRLTVT.

The rearrangement joins TRBV5-1 to TRBJ2-3; TRBD2 might be the D (6 bases). Trimming shortened V by 3 bases and J by 5 bases, and 13 bases separated the two germline ends. The germline gives CDR1 SGHRS, CDR2 YFSETQ. The CDR3 contains 14 residues. The CDR3 nucleotides read TGCGCCAGCAGCTCGCCCAGGAGGGGAGATACGCAGTATTTT. Its protein product is CASSSPRRGDTQYF. Full variable domain (outside the CDR3, taken from reference TRBV5-1 and TRBJ2-3): KAGVTQTPRYLIKTRGQQVTLSCSPISGHRSVSWYQQTPGQGLQFLFEYFSETQRNKGNFPGRFSGRQFSNSRSEMNVSTLELGDSALYLCASSSPRRGDTQYFGPGTRLTVL.

In DNA, the CDR3 is TGTGCCAGCAGTCATACAGGGGCTAATAACTATGGCTACACCTTC. Residues: CASSHTGANNYGYTF. This chain links TRBV6-5 with TRBJ1-2; TRBD1 matches at 7 bases. The trim removed 5 bases at V and 1 base at J, leaving 7 bases unmatched. Germline V gene sequence: CDR1 MNHEY, CDR2 SVGAGI. The CDR3 consists of 15 residues.

This chain connects TRBV19 to TRBJ1-1, with D hard to call. CDR1 and CDR2 from the germline V gene are LNHDA and SQIVND (reference sequence). The V end was cut by 6 bases, the J end by 0 bases, with 8 bases between. This CDR3 has 13 amino acids. The CDR3 sequence is CASRRPMNTEAFF. In nucleotides, the CDR3 is TGTGCCAGTAGGCGGCCCATGAACACTGAAGCTTTCTTT.